Below are 12 T cell receptor beta chains sequenced from a single sample in a study of blood T cell repertoires in COVID-19. Assay used: immunoSEQ multiplex PCR; TCRdb lists only in-frame clones, some missing. The sample has more than 100,000 clones; roughly 83% are singletons. What was sequenced was peripheral blood. Every receptor here comes from a man in his sixties with acute or convalescent COVID-19.

The chain is built from TRBV20-1 and TRBJ1-2, with unresolved D. Between the trimmed V and J ends, which lost 3 bases and 4 bases, there was a span of 15 bases. CDR1 is DFQATT, CDR2 SNEGSKA, per germline (reference sequence). The CDR3 is 14 amino acids. CDR3 in amino acids: CSASNPKESYGYTF. CDR3 in DNA: TGCAGTGCTAGTAACCCTAAAGAATCCTATGGCTACACCTTC.

The chain carries TRBV19 and TRBJ1-2, with 8 positions matching TRBD1. Trimming took 5 bases from V and 7 from J; bases not matched to a gene: 12. Germline V gene sequence: CDR1 LNHDA, CDR2 SQIVND (reference sequence). CDR3 size: 15 residues. The CDR3: CASSSRQGAAFGYTF. The CDR3 region has the DNA TGTGCCAGTAGTTCCCGTCAGGGGGCCGCGTTTGGCTACACCTTC. The full variable domain, rest sourced from reference TRBV19 and TRBJ1-2, is DGGITQSPKYLFRKEGQNVTLSCEQNLNHDAMYWYRQDPGQGLRLIYYSQIVNDFQKGDIAEGYSVSREKKESFPLTVTSAQKNPTAFYLCASSSRQGAAFGYTFGSGTRLTVV.

Only a few counts were recorded for this clone. The rearrangement links TRBV6-5 to TRBJ1-1; 10 bases fit TRBD1. V was pared by 0 bases and J by 4 bases, with 2 bases of the junction left unmatched. This CDR3 comprises 15 residues. Germline CDR1 is MNHEY and CDR2 is SVGAGI. DNA of the CDR3: TGTGCCAGCAGTTACTCGAGGACAGGGGGCACTGAAGCTTTCTTT. It translates to CASSYSRTGGTEAFF.

The chain recombines TRBV30 with TRBJ1-4; D remains ambiguous. The germline CDR1 and CDR2 sequences are GTSNPN and SVGIG (reference sequence). Trimming left V 4 bases short and J 4 bases short, with 7 bases between. This CDR3 spans 12 amino acids. CDR3 DNA sequence: TGTGCCTGGAACGGGATTAATGAAAAACTGTTTTTT. This sequence encodes CAWNGINEKLFF. The complete variable domain, with remaining parts taken from reference TRBV30 and TRBJ1-4, reads SQTIHQWPATLVQPVGSPLSLECTVEGTSNPNLYWYRQAAGRGLQLLFYSVGIGQISSEVPQNLSASRPQDRQFILSSKKLLLSDSGFYLCAWNGINEKLFFGSGTQLSVL.

The V gene is TRBV24-1, the J gene TRBJ2-2, with D tentatively TRBD1 (6 bases). Germline loops: CDR1 KGHDR, CDR2 SFDVKD. Trimming removed 1 base from V and 4 bases from J, with 9 bases in between. CDR3 size: 15 residues. The CDR3 is CATSDFTTGTGELFF. CDR3 nucleotide sequence: TGTGCCACCAGTGATTTCACGACAGGCACCGGGGAGCTGTTTTTT.

The CDR3 loop is CSASTTGGETQYF. The DNA of the CDR3 is TGCAGTGCTAGTACCACCGGGGGTGAGACCCAGTACTTC. The chain links TRBV20-1 to TRBJ2-5; maybe TRBD2 (6 bases). CDR1 is DFQATT and CDR2 is SNEGSKA in the germline V gene (reference sequence). CDR3 length: 13 amino acids. V was clipped by 3 bases and J by 5 bases, with 13 bases between them.

V and J are TRBV12-5 and TRBJ2-7, with D possibly matching TRBD2 (6 bases). V was shortened by 2 bases and J by 3 bases, with 14 bases between the two germline ends. The CDR3 totals 15 residues. Germline-derived CDR1 and CDR2 are LGHNT and FRNRAP. The CDR3, as DNA: TGTGCTAGTGGTTTGCCTAGGGACTCCCACTACGAGCAGTACTTC. Translation gives CASGLPRDSHYEQYF.

The V gene is TRBV19, the J gene TRBJ1-5; 9 bases line up with TRBD1. The germline gives CDR1 LNHDA, CDR2 SQIVND (reference sequence). The junction had 5 bases not matched to a gene; V was cut back by 3 bases and J by 5 bases. The CDR3 length is 15 residues. The CDR3 loop reads CASSITGGPDQPQHF. The CDR3 DNA is TGTGCCAGTAGTATTACAGGGGGCCCGGATCAGCCCCAGCATTTT.

The genes are TRBV10-3 and TRBJ2-7; 12 bases are a match to TRBD2. The CDR3 runs to 18 residues. With 8 bases clipped from V and 4 bases from J, the junction kept 18 bases outside the gene matches. Germline V gene lookup returns CDR1 ENHRY and CDR2 SYGVKD. The CDR3 here is CAIGATSGSTQRIYEQYF. In DNA form, the CDR3 reads TGTGCCATCGGCGCGACTAGCGGGAGTACCCAAAGGATATACGAGCAGTACTTC.

V and J are TRBV19 and TRBJ2-7; 7 bases align to TRBD2. V was clipped by 3 bases and J by 2 bases; unmatched bases: 13. CDR3 length equals 17 residues. The germline CDR1 and CDR2 sequences are LNHDA and SQIVND (reference sequence). The CDR3 region is CASSIKVEASGTYEQYF. In nucleotides, the CDR3 is TGTGCCAGTAGTATCAAGGTCGAGGCTAGCGGTACCTACGAGCAGTACTTC. The whole variable domain, filled in from reference TRBV19 and TRBJ2-7, reads DGGITQSPKYLFRKEGQNVTLSCEQNLNHDAMYWYRQDPGQGLRLIYYSQIVNDFQKGDIAEGYSVSREKKESFPLTVTSAQKNPTAFYLCASSIKVEASGTYEQYFGPGTRLTVT.

The chain couples TRBV5-8 to TRBJ1-5; 12 bases align to TRBD1. Germline lookup yields CDR1 SGHTS and CDR2 YDEGEE. V dropped 5 bases and J dropped 7; count of bases not matched to a gene: 10. This CDR3 comprises 16 residues. In nucleotides, the CDR3 is TGTGCCAGCAGTTTCCCCGGGACAGGGGGCGGACAGCCCCAGCATTTT. It codes for CASSFPGTGGGQPQHF.

This rearrangement joins TRBV6-5 to TRBJ1-3; 10 nucleotides match TRBD1. The junction had 6 bases not matched to a gene; V was cut back by 3 bases and J by 4 bases. Germline V gene sequence: CDR1 MNHEY, CDR2 SVGAGI. The length of the CDR3 is 16 residues. Here the CDR3 reads CASSYQGTGVGNTIYF. DNA for the CDR3: TGTGCCAGCAGTTATCAGGGGACAGGGGTCGGAAACACCATATATTTT.